These T cell receptor beta chains were read from a single sample in a study of shared clonotypes between healthy human individuals. Clones were sequenced by immunoSEQ multiplex PCR, and TCRdb holds only the in-frame ones, with some missing. This sample has 2 million or so clones, with about 94% found just once. The sample was naive CD8+ T cells sorted from blood. These receptors originate from a man in his late teens or twenties in good health. Both conserved end residues are part of each CDR3. The D gene is left open where the match is weak. Expanded clones are given a class, and other clones once, few, many or no size at all.

TRBV30	TRBJ1-5	.	.	TGTGCCTGGTCCCTCGGGGGGGAGGTAGAGCCCCAGCATTTT	CAWSLGGEVEPQHF
TRBV11-2	TRBJ1-2	.	.	TGTGCCAGCAGCTTAGATCTAGGCTATCGAAAGGGCTACACCTTC	CASSLDLGYRKGYTF
TRBV27	TRBJ2-7	.	TRBD2	TGTGCCAGCAGTCCCCGCTCGGCGGGAGGGGACGGACTTACCTACGAGCAGTACTTC	CASSPRSAGGDGLTYEQYF
TRBV4-1	TRBJ2-1	.	.	TGCGCCAGCAGCCAAGAGGGGTTGAGCTCCTACAATGAGCAGTTCTTC	CASSQEGLSSYNEQFF
TRBV7-6	TRBJ1-1	.	.	TGTGCCAGCAGCTTAGACGCAGGGAAGAACACTGAAGCTTTCTTT	CASSLDAGKNTEAFF
TRBV7-9	TRBJ1-2	.	.	TGTGCCAGCAGCTTGGCAGGGGCGCCGGGCTACACCTTC	CASSLAGAPGYTF
TRBV5-1	TRBJ2-2	.	.	TGCGCCAGCAGCTTGGACTTCGCGAACACCGGGGAGCTGTTTTTT	CASSLDFANTGELFF
TRBV2	TRBJ2-7	.	.	TGTGCCAGCAACGCGGCAGGAGCCTACGAGCAGTACTTC	CASNAAGAYEQYF
TRBV27	TRBJ2-3	.	TRBD2	TGTGCCAGCAGCCTACTAGCGGGAGTGGGAGATACGCAGTATTTT	CASSLLAGVGDTQYF
TRBV5-6	TRBJ1-2	once	TRBD1	TGTGCCAGCAGCGTGACAGGGAGGGACTATGGCTACACCTTC	CASSVTGRDYGYTF
TRBV11-2	TRBJ1-2	.	.	TGTGCCAGCAGCTTATCGGCAGGAGTGGTTACCTATGGCTACACCTTC	CASSLSAGVVTYGYTF
TRBV7-9	TRBJ1-1	once	.	TGTGCCAGCAGCTTGATTCCCGGGGGCGAGTTTGAAGCTTTCTTT	CASSLIPGGEFEAFF
TRBV7-9	TRBJ2-7	.	.	TGTGCCAGCAGCGAACAGGGAACCTACGAGCAGTACTTC	CASSEQGTYEQYF
TRBV9	TRBJ1-2	.	.	TGTGCCAGCAGCGTATCTACAGTCTCTAACTATGGCTACACCTTC	CASSVSTVSNYGYTF
TRBV7-8	TRBJ2-7	.	TRBD2	TGTGCCAGCAGCTTCGGGGGAGGGAGGACCTACGAGCAGTACTTC	CASSFGGGRTYEQYF
TRBV4-3	TRBJ2-5	.	TRBD2	TGCGCCAGCAGCCAAGAAAAAGCGGGAGAGGGCTCCCAAGAGACCCAGTACTTC	CASSQEKAGEGSQETQYF
TRBV13	TRBJ1-1	.	.	TGTGCCAGCAGCCCCCCCGCGGGAGGGGGCACTGAAGCTTTCTTT	CASSPPAGGGTEAFF
TRBV2	TRBJ2-2	.	.	TGTGCCAGCAGCGCATACGGAGGCAGGGGAGTTTCGGACACCGGGGAGCTGTTTTTT	CASSAYGGRGVSDTGELFF
TRBV30	TRBJ2-7	.	.	TGTGCCTGGAGTGTATTGCCAGGGGTCTTCTCCTACGAGCAGTACTTC	CAWSVLPGVFSYEQYF
TRBV15	TRBJ2-1	.	.	TGTGCCACCAGCAGATCCTACAATGAGCAGTTCTTC	CATSRSYNEQFF
TRBV2	TRBJ2-1	.	.	TGTGCCAGCACCTTCAGGGTAGATGAGCAGTTCTTC	CASTFRVDEQFF
TRBV5-1	TRBJ2-1	.	.	TGCGCCAGCAGCCCCGGACAGTACAATGAGCAGTTCTTC	CASSPGQYNEQFF
TRBV4-1	TRBJ2-1	once	TRBD2	TGCGCCAGCAGCCTCACTACTAGCGGGGGGCAGTTCTTC	CASSLTTSGGQFF
TRBV7-9	TRBJ1-1	.	.	TGTGCCAGCAGCTTAGCGCTGGGAGAAAACACTGAAGCTTTCTTT	CASSLALGENTEAFF
TRBV2	TRBJ1-2	.	.	TGTGCCAGCAGCGGGGGAACTAACTATGGCTACACCTTC	CASSGGTNYGYTF
TRBV4-3	TRBJ2-3	.	.	TGCGCCAGCAGCCAAGATAATGGTGCAGGGGAAGCAGATACGCAGTATTTT	CASSQDNGAGEADTQYF
TRBV9	TRBJ2-2	.	.	TGTGCCAGCAGCGTAAGGGAAGGGGCCGGGGAGCTGTTTTTT	CASSVREGAGELFF
TRBV9	TRBJ1-1	few	.	TGTGCCAGCAGCGTAGATGGGGGGAACACTGAAGCTTTCTTT	CASSVDGGNTEAFF